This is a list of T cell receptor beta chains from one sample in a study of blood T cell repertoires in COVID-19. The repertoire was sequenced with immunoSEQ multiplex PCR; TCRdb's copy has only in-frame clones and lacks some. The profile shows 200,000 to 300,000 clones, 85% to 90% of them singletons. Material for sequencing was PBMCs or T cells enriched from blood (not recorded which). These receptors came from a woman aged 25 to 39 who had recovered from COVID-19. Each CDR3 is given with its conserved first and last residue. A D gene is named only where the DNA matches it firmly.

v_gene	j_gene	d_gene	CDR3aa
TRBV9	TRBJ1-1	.	CASSPLLNTEAFF
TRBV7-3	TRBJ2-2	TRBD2	CASRASGDTGELFF
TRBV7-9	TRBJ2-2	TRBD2	CARTSGTNTGELFF
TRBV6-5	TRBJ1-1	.	CASSYSPDTEAFF
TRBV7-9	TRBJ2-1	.	CASSLAKTTANEQFF
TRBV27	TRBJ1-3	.	CASSLRGGNTIYF
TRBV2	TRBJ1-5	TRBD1	CASSRDRSFYSNQPQHF
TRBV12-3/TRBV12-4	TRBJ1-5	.	CASSFGEAAQHF
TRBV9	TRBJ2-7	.	CASSGNGGEQYF
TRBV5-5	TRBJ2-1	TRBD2	CASSQAGGLYNEQFF
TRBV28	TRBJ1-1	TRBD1	CASSPGTGEAFF
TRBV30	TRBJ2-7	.	CAWSKGGGSYEQYF
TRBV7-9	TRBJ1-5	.	CASSPPDRTHHNQPQHF
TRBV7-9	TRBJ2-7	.	CASSFTTDHSYEQYF
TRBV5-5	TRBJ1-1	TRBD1	CASSRTRTGLEAFF
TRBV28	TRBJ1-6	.	CASYQINSPLHF
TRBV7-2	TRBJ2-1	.	CASSLAGGTYNEQFF
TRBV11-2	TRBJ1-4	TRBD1	CASSPEGQSNEKLFF
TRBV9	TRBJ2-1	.	CASSSRAGPPYNEQFF
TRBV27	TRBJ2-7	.	CASGILTGTRYF
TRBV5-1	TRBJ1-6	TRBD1	CASSLNRGESPLHF
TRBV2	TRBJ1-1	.	CASNGEGIMNTEAFF
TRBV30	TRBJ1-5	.	CAWSDTGRQPQHF
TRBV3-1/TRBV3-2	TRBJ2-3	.	CASSLRRGTGTDTQYF
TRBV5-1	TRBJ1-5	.	CASSLEGVNQPQHF
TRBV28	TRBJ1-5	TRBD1	CASSAPGQGDGQPQHF
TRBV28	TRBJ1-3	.	CASRAGPGGNTIYF
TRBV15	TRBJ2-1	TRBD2	CATSRERRGYNEQFF
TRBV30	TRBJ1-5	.	CAWGEGVQPQHF
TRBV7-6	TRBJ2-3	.	CASSSFGLATDTQYF
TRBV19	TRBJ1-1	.	CASSDVRLVEAFF
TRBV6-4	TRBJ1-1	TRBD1	CASPRDRVNTEAFF
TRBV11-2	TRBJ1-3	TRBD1	CASSFLQGPGNTIYF
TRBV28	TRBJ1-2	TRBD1	CASSLGQKRAYGYTF
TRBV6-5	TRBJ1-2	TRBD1	CASSPRRTGSGYTF
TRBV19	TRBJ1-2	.	CASSISGGSNYGYTF
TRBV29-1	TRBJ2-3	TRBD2	CSTRLAGVDTQYF
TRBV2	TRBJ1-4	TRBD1	CASSAQGGSNEKLFF
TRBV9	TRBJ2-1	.	CASSDPPADNEQFF
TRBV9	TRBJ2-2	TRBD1	CASCPQGPMPGELFF
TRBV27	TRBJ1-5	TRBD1	CASSRVDRGSNQPQHF